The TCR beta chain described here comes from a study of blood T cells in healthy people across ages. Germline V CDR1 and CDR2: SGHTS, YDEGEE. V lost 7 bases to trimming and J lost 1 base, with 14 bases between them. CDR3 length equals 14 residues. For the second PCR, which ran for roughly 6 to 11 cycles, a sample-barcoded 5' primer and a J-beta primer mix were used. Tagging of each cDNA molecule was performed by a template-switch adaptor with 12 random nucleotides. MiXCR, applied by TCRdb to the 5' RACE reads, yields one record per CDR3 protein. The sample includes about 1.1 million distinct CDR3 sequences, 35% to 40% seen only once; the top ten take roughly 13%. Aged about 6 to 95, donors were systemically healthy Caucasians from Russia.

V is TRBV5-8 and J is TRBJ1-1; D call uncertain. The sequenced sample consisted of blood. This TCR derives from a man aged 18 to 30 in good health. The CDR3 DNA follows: TGTGCCAGCCGGATAGGCCCGGCGAACACTGAAGCTTTCTTT. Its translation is CASRIGPANTEAFF.